This entry lists 25 T cell receptor beta chains sequenced from one sample in a study of blood T cell repertoires in COVID-19. Repertoires were generated with immunoSEQ multiplex PCR, while TCRdb's copy carries only in-frame clones and drops some. Of some 22,000 clones detected, 88% appear once; the ten largest clones hold 20% to 25%. Source material: peripheral blood. These receptors originate from a man aged 65 to 85 in a cohort sampled during active COVID-19.

V gene TRBV5-1 combines with J gene TRBJ1-1; 7 bases are a match to TRBD1. Per the germline V gene, CDR1 is SGHRS and CDR2 is YFSETQ. V was pared by 1 base and J by 1 base, with 4 bases of the junction left unmatched. This CDR3 has 15 amino acids. The CDR3: CASSLRNRGNTEAFF. CDR3 bases: TGCGCCAGCAGCTTGCGTAACAGGGGGAACACTGAAGCTTTCTTT.

The chain couples TRBV5-1 to TRBJ1-2; D is perhaps TRBD1 (6 bases). CDR1 and CDR2 from the germline V gene are SGHRS and YFSETQ. With 3 bases removed from V and 2 bases from J, the gap between germline ends came to 14 bases. This CDR3 has 15 residues. CDR3: CASSSVSTGNYGYTF. In DNA form, the CDR3 reads TGCGCCAGCAGCTCGGTTTCTACAGGGAACTATGGCTACACCTTC.

This chain joins TRBV18 and TRBJ2-1, with 7 positions matching TRBD1. The junction had 2 bases not matched to a gene; V was cut back by 5 bases and J by 4 bases. Germline V lookup: CDR1 KGHSH, CDR2 LQKENI. This CDR3 spans 13 amino acids. CDR3 coding DNA: TGTGCCAGCTCAACAGGGGTATACAATGAGCAGTTCTTC. As protein: CASSTGVYNEQFF.

V gene TRBV6-6 combines with J gene TRBJ2-1; 9 positions agree with TRBD2. Germline lookup yields CDR1 MNHNY and CDR2 SVGAGI (reference sequence). This CDR3 region has 16 residues. J was trimmed by 4 bases and V by 5 bases; bases with no gene match: 9. CDR3 amino acids: CASSRYSGSEYNEQFF. The CDR3 DNA sequence: TGTGCCAGCAGTCGATATAGCGGGAGTGAGTACAATGAGCAGTTCTTC.

The rearrangement links TRBV19 to TRBJ1-1, with unresolved D. This CDR3 is 13 amino acids long. From germline, CDR1 is LNHDA and CDR2 SQIVND (reference sequence). V dropped 5 bases and J dropped 0 bases, with 7 bases sitting between them. In DNA form, the CDR3 reads TGTGCCAGTAGTTTTTCAGTGAACACTGAAGCTTTCTTT. It specifies CASSFSVNTEAFF.

The rearrangement uses TRBV7-9 and TRBJ2-2; D gene ambiguous. The V end was cut by 5 bases, the J end by 6 bases, with 7 bases between. Germline lookup yields CDR1 SEHNR and CDR2 FQNEAQ (reference sequence). The CDR3 contains 12 residues. CDR3 nucleotides: TGTGCCAGCAGCCCCCGGGCCGGGGAGCTGTTTTTT. Encoded protein: CASSPRAGELFF.

This clone has just one count. The rearrangement joins TRBV20-1 to TRBJ1-6; D gene uncertain. V was shortened by 5 bases and J by 7 bases, with 6 bases between the two germline ends. Germline V lookup: CDR1 DFQATT, CDR2 SNEGSKA (reference sequence). This CDR3 is built from 11 residues. The CDR3 loop reads CSAFRNSPLHF. The CDR3 nucleotides are TGCAGTGCTTTTAGAAATTCACCCCTCCACTTT.

V gene TRBV27 combines with J gene TRBJ2-6, with 7 nucleotides matching TRBD1. CDR3 size: 17 residues. Unmatched junction bases numbered 12, after V lost 5 bases and J lost 5 bases. Per germline, CDR1 MNHEY and CDR2 SMNVEV (reference sequence). CDR3 in DNA: TGTGCCAGCAGTGGGGTACAGGGGCCACTACGGGCCAACGTCCTGACTTTC. Its translation is CASSGVQGPLRANVLTF.

The rearrangement links TRBV6-2 or TRBV6-3 to TRBJ2-2; D is unresolved. CDR1 MNHEY and CDR2 SVGEGT come from the germline V gene. With 4 bases removed from V and 1 base from J, the gap between germline ends came to 7 bases. The CDR3 consists of 14 residues. The CDR3 protein is CASSFPGNTGELFF. CDR3 in DNA: TGTGCCAGCAGTTTTCCAGGGAACACCGGGGAGCTGTTTTTT.

The chain joins TRBV18 to TRBJ2-5; 8 positions match TRBD2. V lost 3 bases and J lost 4; bases outside the gene matches: 10. This CDR3 spans 16 amino acids. CDR1 KGHSH and CDR2 LQKENI come from the germline V gene. The CDR3 nucleotides read TGTGCCAGCTCACCGCTCAGCGGGAGTACCGCAGAGACCCAGTACTTC. This encodes CASSPLSGSTAETQYF.

The gene calls are TRBV4-3 and TRBJ1-1; TRBD1 might be the D (6 bases). The germline gives CDR1 LGHNA, CDR2 YSLEER. CDR3 length equals 15 residues. V was shortened by 1 base and J by 0 bases, with 9 bases between the two germline ends. The CDR3, as DNA: TGCGCCAGCAGCCAAGTTGCAGGGGTGAACACTGAAGCTTTCTTT. Translated: CASSQVAGVNTEAFF.

The V and J genes are TRBV12-3 or TRBV12-4 and TRBJ2-5, with no clear D. This CDR3 contains 13 residues. With 6 bases removed from V and 1 base from J, the gap between germline ends came to 9 bases. The CDR3 DNA reads TGTGCCAGCAGCGCGGTGATCCAAGAGACCCAGTACTTC. Its protein is CASSAVIQETQYF.

The CDR3: CASSDLTGGRGGYTF. The DNA for the CDR3 is TGTGCCAGCAGTGACCTAACAGGGGGCCGTGGGGGCTACACCTTC. The chain joins TRBV6-4 to TRBJ1-2, with 9 bases lining up with TRBD1. This CDR3 has 15 amino acids. The germline gives CDR1 MRHNA, CDR2 SNTAGT. The ends lost 2 bases at V and 8 bases at J; junction bases unmatched: 9.

The count of this clone is one. The chain couples TRBV6-1 to TRBJ2-7; maybe TRBD1 (6 bases). CDR3 length: 14 residues. V lost 7 bases and J lost 2, with 15 bases in between. Germline CDR1 reads MNHNS; CDR2 reads SASEGT. CDR3 nucleotide sequence: TGTGCCAGCAACGACTTAGGGGGAACCTACGAGCAGTACTTC. This gives the protein CASNDLGGTYEQYF.

The J gene is TRBJ2-5, the V gene TRBV3-1 (or the pseudogene TRBV3-2); 10 nucleotides align to TRBD1. This CDR3 is 16 amino acids long. J lost 9 bases, V lost 0 bases, and 10 bases had no gene match. Germline V gene sequence: CDR1 LGHDT, CDR2 YNNKEL (reference sequence). The CDR3, as DNA: TGTGCCAGCAGCCAAGATCAGGGGACAGGGGTACAGTCCCAGTACTTC. Its protein product is CASSQDQGTGVQSQYF.

The chain uses TRBV7-2 and TRBJ1-5, with D hard to call. Trimming stripped 5 bases from V and 4 bases from J, with 9 bases between. This CDR3 comprises 13 residues. Germline CDR1 SGHTA, CDR2 FQGNSA. CDR3 in amino acids: CASSLSTNQPQHF. The CDR3 DNA sequence: TGTGCCAGCAGCCTGAGTACTAATCAGCCCCAGCATTTT.

The chain joins TRBV27 to TRBJ1-5, with TRBD1 matching 9 bases. The CDR3 is 15 residues long. With 6 bases clipped from V and 4 bases from J, the junction kept 7 bases outside the gene matches. Germline CDR1 MNHEY, CDR2 SMNVEV (reference sequence). DNA for the CDR3: TGTGCCAGCAGGGCCGGGACAGGGTTGAATCAGCCCCAGCATTTT. Residues: CASRAGTGLNQPQHF.

The V gene is TRBV6-5, the J gene TRBJ2-7; D is perhaps TRBD2 (6 bases). The germline V gene has CDR1 MNHEY and CDR2 SVGAGI. Trimming shortened V by 4 bases and J by 3 bases, and 16 bases separated the two germline ends. This CDR3 has 15 residues. The CDR3 spells CASSSSGLALYEQYF. The CDR3 nucleotides are TGTGCCAGCAGTTCCTCGGGGCTAGCGCTCTACGAGCAGTACTTC.

V usage is TRBV7-2 and J usage is TRBJ2-5; 8 bases are a match to TRBD1. Germline lookup yields CDR1 SGHTA and CDR2 FQGNSA. Trimming took 5 bases from V and 4 from J; bases not matched to a gene: 9. The CDR3 is made up of 15 amino acids. The CDR3 loop is CASSAQGRGRETQYF. The CDR3 nucleotides read TGTGCCAGCAGCGCCCAGGGCAGGGGGCGAGAGACCCAGTACTTC.

This chain uses TRBV6-4 with TRBJ2-1, with 10 bases matching TRBD1. This CDR3 is 17 amino acids long. Per the germline V gene, CDR1 is MRHNA and CDR2 is SNTAGT. Trimming removed 6 bases from V and 1 base from J; junction bases left unmatched: 9. CDR3 protein: CASSRDRGRGSYNEQFF. The DNA for the CDR3 is TGTGCCAGCAGCCGGGACAGGGGACGAGGTTCCTACAATGAGCAGTTCTTC.

The chain combines TRBV5-5 with TRBJ2-1; D perhaps matches TRBD2 (6 bases). The germline V and J ends were trimmed by 6 bases and 5 bases, with 12 bases remaining between them. The CDR3 length is 13 residues. Germline V gene lookup returns CDR1 SGHKS and CDR2 YYEKEE (reference sequence). The CDR3, as DNA: TGTGCCAGCACCCCGCGCGGGGACAATGAGCAGTTCTTC. Encoded protein: CASTPRGDNEQFF.

This clone turned up a few times. This chain joins TRBV5-1 and TRBJ2-3, with 9 bases aligning to TRBD2. The V and J ends lost 6 bases and 5 bases, in that order; junction bases with no gene match: 4. The CDR3 covers 13 residues. Germline V gene data show CDR1 as SGHRS and CDR2 as YFSETQ. The CDR3, as DNA: TGCGCCAGCAAAGCGGGAGGTCGAGATACGCAGTATTTT. Translation: CASKAGGRDTQYF.

In this sample, this clone turned up once. The rearrangement joins TRBV5-1 to TRBJ1-4; the D gene is possibly TRBD1 (5 bases). V gave up 1 base and J gave up 2 bases, with 9 bases separating them. The CDR3 is 15 residues long. Germline values: CDR1 SGHRS, CDR2 YFSETQ. Written as DNA, the CDR3 is TGCGCCAGCAGCTTGTCAGGGATGACTAATGAAAAACTGTTTTTT. It is translated as CASSLSGMTNEKLFF.

Only a few counts were recorded for this clone. No DNA is shown, since the ends of the CDR3 on it are uncertain; the CDR3 is the one TCRdb lists. CDR3 residues: CASSQYPPGQVRGFGAGELFF. V and J are TRBV7-3 and TRBJ2-2; the table's D gene call, TRBD1, was not cross checked with the DNA. From germline, CDR1 is SGHTA and CDR2 FQGTGA. 21 amino acids form the CDR3, both terminal residues included.

This sequence joins TRBV7-2 and TRBJ2-2; 7 bases line up with TRBD1. Germline V CDR1 and CDR2: SGHTA, FQGNSA. V was pared by 3 bases and J by 7 bases, with 5 bases of the junction left unmatched. The CDR3 is 14 amino acids. CDR3 DNA sequence: TGTGCCAGCAGCTTCCGGACAGGCCGCGGGGAGCTGTTTTTT. Its protein is CASSFRTGRGELFF. Full variable domain (rest looked up from reference TRBV7-2 and TRBJ2-2): GAGVSQSPSNKVTEKGKDVELRCDPISGHTALYWYRQSLGQGLEFLIYFQGNSAPDKSGLPSDRFSAERTGGSVSTLTIQRTQQEDSAVYLCASSFRTGRGELFFGEGSRLTVL.